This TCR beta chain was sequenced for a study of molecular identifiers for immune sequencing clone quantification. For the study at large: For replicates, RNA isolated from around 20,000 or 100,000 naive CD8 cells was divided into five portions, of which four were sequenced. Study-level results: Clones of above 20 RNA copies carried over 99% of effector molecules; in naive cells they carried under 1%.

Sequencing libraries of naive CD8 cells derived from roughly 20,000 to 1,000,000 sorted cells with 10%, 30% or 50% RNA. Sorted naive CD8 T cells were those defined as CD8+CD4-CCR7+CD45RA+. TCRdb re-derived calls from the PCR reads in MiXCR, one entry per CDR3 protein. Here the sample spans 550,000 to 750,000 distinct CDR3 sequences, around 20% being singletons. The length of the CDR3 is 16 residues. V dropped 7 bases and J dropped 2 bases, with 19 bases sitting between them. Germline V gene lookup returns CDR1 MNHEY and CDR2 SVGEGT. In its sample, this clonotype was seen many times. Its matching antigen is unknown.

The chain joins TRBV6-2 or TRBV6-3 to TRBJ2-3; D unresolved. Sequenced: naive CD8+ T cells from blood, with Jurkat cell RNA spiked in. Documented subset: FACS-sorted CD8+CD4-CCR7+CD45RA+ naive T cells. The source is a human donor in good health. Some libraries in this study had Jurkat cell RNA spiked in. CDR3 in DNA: TGTGCCAGCATAGATCCCACAGAATACAACACAGATACGCAGTATTTT. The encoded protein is CASIDPTEYNTDTQYF.